This is a list of T cell receptor beta chains from one sample in a study of radiation and T cells in renal cell carcinoma. Clones were read by immunoSEQ multiplex PCR, and TCRdb kept only the in-frame ones, dropping some. The sample shows roughly 130,000 clones, about 88% of them seen only once. The input for sequencing was blood, taken from a patient whose treatment included radiotherapy and nephrectomy. Receptors were obtained from a woman aged 65 to 85 with renal cell carcinoma. Each CDR3 is given with its conserved first and last residue.

TRBV7-8,TRBJ2-5,CASRFTSRGKETQYF
TRBV4-2,TRBJ1-1,CASSLGTWTEAFF
TRBV7-2,TRBJ2-7,CASSLDVRVSEQYF
TRBV7-9,TRBJ1-2,CASSPRQGVGGYTF
TRBV9,TRBJ2-7,CASSPRTELYEQYF
TRBV27,TRBJ2-5,CASSLSGSTQETQYF
TRBV13,TRBJ1-2,CASSFLGTDNYGYTF
TRBV4-2,TRBJ2-3,CASSQQRADTQYF
TRBV13,TRBJ2-2,CASSLVGHANTGELFF
TRBV28,TRBJ1-1,CASSLLYRENTEAFF
TRBV25-1,TRBJ1-6,CASSEAVGTSSYNSPLHF
TRBV4-2,TRBJ2-2,CASSTGTLTGELFF
TRBV28,TRBJ1-4,CASRAGTGFEKLFF
TRBV6-5,TRBJ2-3,CASSPFSSTDTQYF
TRBV12-2,TRBJ1-1,CASRFFLF
TRBV10-1,TRBJ2-3,CASSEQTPTDTQYF
TRBV7-9,TRBJ2-1,CASSFSSLAGSPNEQFF
TRBV10-3,TRBJ2-5,CAITSDSQETQYF
TRBV7-9,TRBJ1-2,CASSLRPGTEVYGYTF
TRBV19,TRBJ2-7,CASSIEDRQIGEQYF
TRBV9,TRBJ2-7,CASSAGQGGYEQYF
TRBV7-2,TRBJ2-7,CASSASYEQYF
TRBV28,TRBJ2-5,CASSFSAPSTQYF
TRBV7-9,TRBJ1-3,CASSLAGAGNTIYF
TRBV6-5,TRBJ1-1,CASSPTVWTEAFF
TRBV9,TRBJ2-3,CASSAGLPGLAGRRDTQYF
TRBV10-3,TRBJ2-3,CAISRTSGGSDTQYF
TRBV5-1,TRBJ2-5,CASSFQETQYF
TRBV10-3,TRBJ2-1,CAISDNRASVYNEQFF
TRBV6-5,TRBJ1-6,CASSRDLNNSPLHF
TRBV19,TRBJ1-5,CASSHWGSNQPQHF
TRBV6-1,TRBJ2-7,CASSEGGRGGLDEQYF
TRBV7-2,TRBJ2-1,CASSFHPGAVDEQFF
TRBV6-1,TRBJ1-5,CASGANQPQHF
TRBV29-1,TRBJ1-1,CSAGQLDTEAFF
TRBV5-4,TRBJ1-2,CASSLGDRYGYTF
TRBV7-3,TRBJ2-3,CASSPAPTSGVPDTQYF
TRBV6-6,TRBJ1-3,CASRDPAGNTIYF
TRBV9,TRBJ1-5,CASSFRGDSNQPQHF
TRBV4-3,TRBJ2-3,CASSQEGGQTDTQYF
TRBV5-6,TRBJ2-7,CASSLGRGHEQYF
TRBV4-2,TRBJ1-5,CASSLHPRGGQPQHF
TRBV29-1,TRBJ2-3,CSVGDAQYF
TRBV9,TRBJ1-2,CASSVEQGTSRLTF
TRBV2,TRBJ2-2,CASTLLQNTGELFF
TRBV7-2,TRBJ2-5,CASSSGGSGETQYF
TRBV4-3,TRBJ2-3,CASSQASGGGTDTQYF
TRBV7-9,TRBJ2-7,CASSWAFEQYF
TRBV28,TRBJ1-6,CASSTGTGDRAPLHF
TRBV14,TRBJ1-2,CASSLSGDGYTF